A selection of T cell receptor beta chains follows, all from one sample in a study of CD8+CD57+ T cells in acquired aplastic anemia. From the reads, TCRdb called clonotypes with MiXCR, one entry per CDR3 protein. This sample carries roughly 240,000 distinct CDR3 sequences, approximately 45% of them seen once, and the ten largest clones take 6.5% to 10%. The sequenced sample was sorted CD4+, CD8+, or CD8+CD57+ T cells (not recorded which) from PBMCs. The receptors here all came from a human donor with aplastic anemia. The CDR3 runs from the conserved cysteine through the conserved F or W. The D gene is left open where the match is weak. Not all rows give a size; the values are once, few, many and, for expanded clones, a class.

v_gene: TRBV9; abundance: -; d_gene: -; j_gene: TRBJ2-7; CDR3aa: CASSVATSSYYEQYF; CDR3nt: TGTGCCAGCAGCGTAGCTACTAGCTCCTACTACGAGCAGTACTTC
v_gene: TRBV15; abundance: few; d_gene: TRBD1; j_gene: TRBJ1-6; CDR3aa: CATSAGGGSYNSPLHF; CDR3nt: TGTGCCACCAGTGCAGGGGGCGGTTCCTATAATTCACCCCTCCACTTT
v_gene: TRBV29-1; abundance: -; d_gene: TRBD2; j_gene: TRBJ2-1; CDR3aa: CSVEILAGSFYNEQFF; CDR3nt: TGCAGCGTTGAAATACTAGCGGGATCCTTCTACAATGAGCAGTTCTTC
v_gene: TRBV9; abundance: -; d_gene: -; j_gene: TRBJ2-1; CDR3aa: CASRGQGDNEQFF; CDR3nt: TGTGCCAGCAGGGGGCAGGGCGACAATGAGCAGTTCTTC
v_gene: TRBV28; abundance: many; d_gene: TRBD1; j_gene: TRBJ1-5; CDR3aa: CASSPDRGGGNQPQHF; CDR3nt: TGTGCCAGCAGTCCAGACAGGGGTGGGGGCAATCAGCCCCAGCATTTT
v_gene: TRBV6-2/TRBV6-3; abundance: -; d_gene: TRBD1; j_gene: TRBJ1-3; CDR3aa: CASRPSGQAGNTIYF; CDR3nt: TGTGCCAGCAGACCCTCAGGACAGGCTGGAAACACCATATATTTT
v_gene: TRBV7-9; abundance: -; d_gene: -; j_gene: TRBJ1-2; CDR3aa: CASSLEPGRYGYTF; CDR3nt: TGTGCCAGCAGCTTAGAACCAGGCCGCTATGGCTACACCTTC
v_gene: TRBV15; abundance: medium-sized; d_gene: -; j_gene: TRBJ2-6; CDR3aa: CATSNSRSSGANVLTF; CDR3nt: TGTGCCACCAGCAACAGTCGAAGCTCTGGGGCCAACGTCCTGACTTTC
v_gene: TRBV6-5; abundance: many; d_gene: -; j_gene: TRBJ2-2; CDR3aa: CASSYSAGRGGELFF; CDR3nt: TGTGCCAGCAGTTATAGCGCGGGAAGGGGCGGGGAGCTGTTTTTT
v_gene: TRBV7-2; abundance: -; d_gene: -; j_gene: TRBJ1-1; CDR3aa: CASGGDTEAFF; CDR3nt: TGTGCCTCCGGGGGTGACACTGAAGCTTTCTTT
v_gene: TRBV5-1; abundance: many; d_gene: TRBD1; j_gene: TRBJ1-1; CDR3aa: CASSFSQGENTEAFF; CDR3nt: TGCGCCAGCAGCTTTAGCCAGGGGGAGAACACTGAAGCTTTCTTT
v_gene: TRBV7-7; abundance: few; d_gene: TRBD2; j_gene: TRBJ2-5; CDR3aa: CASSPRLAGEQETQYF; CDR3nt: TGTGCTAGCAGCCCCCGACTAGCGGGAGAACAAGAGACCCAGTACTTC
v_gene: TRBV20-1; abundance: many; d_gene: -; j_gene: TRBJ1-1; CDR3aa: CSADTELTTEAFF; CDR3nt: TGCAGTGCTGACACAGAGCTTACCACTGAAGCTTTCTTT
v_gene: TRBV11-1; abundance: many; d_gene: TRBD1; j_gene: TRBJ2-5; CDR3aa: CASSAGTGFQETQYF; CDR3nt: TGTGCCAGCAGCGCCGGGACAGGGTTCCAAGAGACCCAGTACTTC
v_gene: TRBV27; abundance: many; d_gene: -; j_gene: TRBJ2-5; CDR3aa: CASSPPGAQYF; CDR3nt: TGTGCCAGCAGTCCCCCCGGGGCCCAGTACTTC
v_gene: TRBV6-6; abundance: -; d_gene: -; j_gene: TRBJ2-7; CDR3aa: CASSQWKPEQYF; CDR3nt: TGTGCCAGCAGCCAGTGGAAACCCGAGCAGTACTTC
v_gene: TRBV4-1; abundance: many; d_gene: -; j_gene: TRBJ2-1; CDR3aa: CASSHRGDEQFF; CDR3nt: TGCGCCAGCAGCCACCGTGGCGATGAGCAGTTCTTC
v_gene: TRBV6-2/TRBV6-3; abundance: -; d_gene: -; j_gene: TRBJ2-1; CDR3aa: CASSPTWFEQFF; CDR3nt: TGTGCCAGCAGTCCAACGTGGTTTGAGCAGTTCTTC
v_gene: TRBV20-1; abundance: many; d_gene: -; j_gene: TRBJ2-7; CDR3aa: CSATVPGKKLVDTYEQYF; CDR3nt: TGCAGTGCTACGGTCCCAGGCAAGAAACTCGTAGACACCTACGAGCAGTACTTC
v_gene: TRBV2; abundance: -; d_gene: -; j_gene: TRBJ1-1; CDR3aa: CASSNRQLAGTEAFF; CDR3nt: TGTGCCAGCAGTAACCGACAGCTTGCTGGCACTGAAGCTTTCTTT
v_gene: TRBV5-5; abundance: many; d_gene: TRBD1; j_gene: TRBJ1-2; CDR3aa: CASSRTTGNYGYTF; CDR3nt: TGTGCCAGCAGCCGGACGACAGGGAACTATGGCTACACCTTC
v_gene: TRBV10-1; abundance: -; d_gene: -; j_gene: TRBJ1-5; CDR3aa: CASTPGRDGQPQHF; CDR3nt: TGCGCCAGCACTCCGGGGAGGGACGGTCAGCCCCAGCATTTT
v_gene: TRBV7-2; abundance: once; d_gene: TRBD2; j_gene: TRBJ2-1; CDR3aa: CASSLQGYGGVDEQFF; CDR3nt: TGTGCCAGCAGTTTGCAGGGTTACGGGGGGGTCGATGAGCAGTTCTTC
v_gene: TRBV7-8; abundance: -; d_gene: -; j_gene: TRBJ2-2; CDR3aa: CASSYGALGNTGELFF; CDR3nt: TGTGCCAGCAGCTACGGGGCTCTCGGGAACACCGGGGAGCTGTTTTTT
v_gene: TRBV2; abundance: many; d_gene: -; j_gene: TRBJ2-7; CDR3aa: CASRDSYYEQYF; CDR3nt: TGTGCCAGCAGAGACTCCTACTACGAGCAGTACTTC
v_gene: TRBV6-5; abundance: -; d_gene: -; j_gene: TRBJ1-1; CDR3aa: CASSYGPRGLWAFF; CDR3nt: TGTGCCAGCAGTTACGGCCCCAGGGGCCTCTGGGCTTTCTTT
v_gene: TRBV9; abundance: -; d_gene: TRBD1; j_gene: TRBJ1-6; CDR3aa: CASSVATGGSPLHF; CDR3nt: TGTGCCAGCAGCGTAGCTACAGGGGGTTCACCCCTCCACTTT
v_gene: TRBV15; abundance: -; d_gene: -; j_gene: TRBJ2-5; CDR3aa: CATSRDEGLTETQYF; CDR3nt: TGTGCCACCAGCAGAGATGAGGGACTTACGGAGACCCAGTACTTC
v_gene: TRBV19; abundance: -; d_gene: -; j_gene: TRBJ1-6; CDR3aa: CASGNRGNSPLHF; CDR3nt: TGTGCCAGTGGTAATAGAGGGAATTCACCCCTCCACTTT
v_gene: TRBV7-9; abundance: -; d_gene: -; j_gene: TRBJ2-7; CDR3aa: CATSANGDSYEQYF; CDR3nt: TGTGCCACCAGTGCTAACGGGGACTCCTACGAGCAGTACTTC
v_gene: TRBV20-1; abundance: -; d_gene: -; j_gene: TRBJ2-7; CDR3aa: CSASWTERNEQYF; CDR3nt: TGCAGTGCTAGCTGGACAGAGAGGAACGAGCAGTACTTC
v_gene: TRBV20-1; abundance: -; d_gene: TRBD1; j_gene: TRBJ1-6; CDR3aa: CSAWTGGAINSPLHF; CDR3nt: TGCAGTGCTTGGACAGGGGGCGCCATAAATTCACCCCTCCACTTT
v_gene: TRBV5-8; abundance: -; d_gene: TRBD2; j_gene: TRBJ2-1; CDR3aa: CASSLGAGGPSFQFF; CDR3nt: TGTGCCAGCAGCTTAGGGGCGGGAGGTCCTTCATTTCAGTTCTTC
v_gene: TRBV7-2; abundance: -; d_gene: TRBD2; j_gene: TRBJ2-1; CDR3aa: CASSPGGAFYNEQFF; CDR3nt: TGTGCCAGCAGCCCCGGGGGGGCCTTCTACAATGAGCAGTTCTTC
v_gene: TRBV6-1; abundance: -; d_gene: TRBD1; j_gene: TRBJ1-1; CDR3aa: CASSSNRGSATEAFF; CDR3nt: TGTGCCAGCTCTTCAAACAGGGGGTCGGCCACTGAAGCTTTCTTT
v_gene: TRBV2; abundance: -; d_gene: -; j_gene: TRBJ2-7; CDR3aa: CASSEGIGGPVEQYF; CDR3nt: TGTGCCAGCAGTGAAGGGATCGGGGGGCCGGTGGAGCAGTACTTC
v_gene: TRBV7-7; abundance: -; d_gene: -; j_gene: TRBJ2-5; CDR3aa: CASSLGPGETQYF; CDR3nt: TGTGCTAGCAGCTTAGGGCCGGGGGAGACCCAGTACTTC
v_gene: TRBV9; abundance: -; d_gene: -; j_gene: TRBJ2-3; CDR3aa: CASSVGDNEQYF; CDR3nt: TGTGCCAGCAGCGTAGGAGACAATGAGCAGTATTTT
v_gene: TRBV6-5; abundance: many; d_gene: -; j_gene: TRBJ1-6; CDR3aa: CASSPGESYNSPLHF; CDR3nt: TGTGCCAGCAGTCCCGGGGAGTCCTATAATTCACCCCTCCACTTT
v_gene: TRBV20-1; abundance: -; d_gene: TRBD1; j_gene: TRBJ2-7; CDR3aa: CSGKDRASYEQYF; CDR3nt: TGCAGTGGGAAGGACAGGGCGTCCTACGAGCAGTACTTC
v_gene: TRBV10-3; abundance: few; d_gene: TRBD1; j_gene: TRBJ1-2; CDR3aa: CAITRDRGRGGYTF; CDR3nt: TGTGCCATCACCCGGGACAGGGGACGGGGTGGCTACACCTTC
v_gene: TRBV2; abundance: -; d_gene: -; j_gene: TRBJ1-4; CDR3aa: CASRAQDFGEKLFF; CDR3nt: TGTGCCAGCAGAGCTCAGGACTTCGGGGAAAAGCTGTTTTTT
v_gene: TRBV20-1; abundance: -; d_gene: TRBD2; j_gene: TRBJ2-7; CDR3aa: CSAGPRGGYYEQYF; CDR3nt: TGCAGTGCTGGGCCCCGGGGGGGTTACTACGAGCAGTACTTC
v_gene: TRBV7-2; abundance: once; d_gene: -; j_gene: TRBJ2-5; CDR3aa: CASSFPDGRQETQYF; CDR3nt: TGTGCCAGCAGCTTTCCGGACGGAAGACAAGAGACCCAGTACTTC
v_gene: TRBV7-2; abundance: once; d_gene: -; j_gene: TRBJ2-5; CDR3aa: CASSLPGPGASETQYF; CDR3nt: TGTGCCAGCAGCTTACCAGGGCCGGGAGCGTCAGAGACCCAGTACTTC
v_gene: TRBV30; abundance: -; d_gene: TRBD2; j_gene: TRBJ2-3; CDR3aa: CAWKGLAADTQYF; CDR3nt: TGTGCCTGGAAAGGACTAGCAGCAGATACGCAGTATTTT